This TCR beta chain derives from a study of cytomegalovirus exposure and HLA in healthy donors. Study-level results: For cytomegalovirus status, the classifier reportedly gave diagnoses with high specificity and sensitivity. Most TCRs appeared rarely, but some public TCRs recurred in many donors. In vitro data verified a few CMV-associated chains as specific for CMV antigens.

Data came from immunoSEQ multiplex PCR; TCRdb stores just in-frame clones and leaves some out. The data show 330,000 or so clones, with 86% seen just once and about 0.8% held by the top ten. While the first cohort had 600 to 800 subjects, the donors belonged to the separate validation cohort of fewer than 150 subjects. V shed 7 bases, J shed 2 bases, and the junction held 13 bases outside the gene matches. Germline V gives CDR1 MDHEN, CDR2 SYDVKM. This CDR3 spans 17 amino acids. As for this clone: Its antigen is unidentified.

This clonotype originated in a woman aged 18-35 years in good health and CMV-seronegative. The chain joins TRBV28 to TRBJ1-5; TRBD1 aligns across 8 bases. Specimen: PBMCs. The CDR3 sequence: CASTSGTGPIGNQPQHF. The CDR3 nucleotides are TGTGCCAGCACATCCGGGACAGGCCCCATTGGCAATCAGCCCCAGCATTTT.